This TCR beta chain was identified in a study of T cell changes during pregnancy in multiple sclerosis. Germline assignment: CDR1 SGHTA and CDR2 FQGNSA. The CDR3 covers 14 residues. The V and J ends lost 5 bases and 1 base, in that order; junction bases with no gene match: 1. The table came from immunoSEQ multiplex PCR; TCRdb's copy has only in-frame clones and leaves some out. The sample yields under 95,000 clones, 75% to 95% seen once. The sequencing here drew on CD4+ T cells from peripheral blood mononuclear cells, taken before pregnancy. The clonotype comes from a female donor with multiple sclerosis, enrolled in a pregnancy study. The chain is built from TRBV7-2 and TRBJ2-2, with TRBD2 matching over 7 bases. As DNA, the CDR3 is TGTGCCAGCAGCCCTAGCGGGAACACCGGGGAGCTGTTTTTT. Translated: CASSPSGNTGELFF.